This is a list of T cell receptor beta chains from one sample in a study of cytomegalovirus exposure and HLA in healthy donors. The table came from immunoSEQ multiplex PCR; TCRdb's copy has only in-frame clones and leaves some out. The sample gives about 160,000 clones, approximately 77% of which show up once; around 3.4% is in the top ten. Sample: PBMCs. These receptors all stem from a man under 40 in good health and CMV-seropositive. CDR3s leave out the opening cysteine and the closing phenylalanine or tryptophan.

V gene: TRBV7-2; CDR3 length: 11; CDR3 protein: ASSPDRGDTQY
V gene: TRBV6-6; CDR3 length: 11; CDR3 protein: ASTGLADNEQF
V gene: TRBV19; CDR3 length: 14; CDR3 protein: ASSRLAGGSDNEQF
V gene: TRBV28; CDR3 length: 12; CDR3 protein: ASSSWTSGHEQY
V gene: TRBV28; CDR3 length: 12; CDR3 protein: ASRGADRNYGYT
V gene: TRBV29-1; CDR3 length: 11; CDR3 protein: SGGGRFSYEQY
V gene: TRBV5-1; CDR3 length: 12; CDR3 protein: ASSPGTSQETQY
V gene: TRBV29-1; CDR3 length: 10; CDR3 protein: SVERGPYEQY
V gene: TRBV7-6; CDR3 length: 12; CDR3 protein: ASSLFGENTEAF
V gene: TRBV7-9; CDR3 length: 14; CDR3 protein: ASTARSAGNSYEQY
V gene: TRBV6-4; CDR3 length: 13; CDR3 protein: ASSDSSLSTDTQY
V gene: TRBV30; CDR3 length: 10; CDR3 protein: AWSVTAYGYT
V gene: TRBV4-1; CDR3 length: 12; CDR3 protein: ASSQGAVGSPLH
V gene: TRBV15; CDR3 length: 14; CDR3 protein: ATSRTSGGSYNEQF
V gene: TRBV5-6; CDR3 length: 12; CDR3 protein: ASIGTGNYQPQH
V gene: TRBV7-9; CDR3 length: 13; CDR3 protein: ASSPRALTGNEQF
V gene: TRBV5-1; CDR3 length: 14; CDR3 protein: ASSSGGTGDNSPLH
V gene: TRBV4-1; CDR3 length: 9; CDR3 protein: ASSQDLTQY
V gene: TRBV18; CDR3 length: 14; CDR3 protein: ASSQQGAVTNEKLF